What follows are 32 T cell receptor beta chains derived from one specimen sequenced in a study of blood T cell repertoires in COVID-19. Assay: immunoSEQ multiplex PCR; the TCRdb copy retains only in-frame clones and omits some. The repertoire holds under 250,000 clones, with roughly 88% as singletons. Sequencing was carried out using peripheral blood. The origin of the receptors is a man older than 75 with acute or convalescent COVID-19.

The rearrangement joins TRBV7-6 to TRBJ1-3; TRBD1 aligns across 9 bases. The junction had 4 bases not matched to a gene; V was cut back by 0 bases and J by 4 bases. This CDR3 region has 16 residues. Germline CDR1 reads SGHVS; CDR2 reads FNYEAQ. The CDR3 bases are TGTGCCAGCAGCTTAGCCGGACAGGGGAGCGGAAACACCATATATTTT. Amino acid sequence: CASSLAGQGSGNTIYF.

The chain couples TRBV7-2 to TRBJ2-2, with D unclear. Germline loops: CDR1 SGHTA, CDR2 FQGNSA. This CDR3 comprises 14 residues. Trimming cost V 1 base and J 5 bases, with 8 bases left between them. The CDR3 loop reads CASSLVVVTGELFF. CDR3 DNA: TGTGCCAGCAGCTTAGTCGTTGTAACCGGGGAGCTGTTTTTT.

The chain employs TRBV6-4 and TRBJ1-3; D is perhaps TRBD1 (5 bases). The V end lost 6 bases, the J end lost 4 bases, and 13 bases lay between the germline ends. CDR1 and CDR2 (germline): MRHNA, SNTAGT. CDR3 length: 14 residues. The CDR3 reads CASSPGAEGNTIYF. The CDR3 DNA reads TGTGCCAGCAGCCCTGGGGCCGAGGGAAACACCATATATTTT.

This clone was picked up a small number of times. V is TRBV7-9 and J is TRBJ1-1, with 11 positions matching TRBD1. Trimming cost V 6 bases and J 5 bases; bases outside gene matches: 5. Germline V gives CDR1 SEHNR, CDR2 FQNEAQ (reference sequence). The CDR3 spans 14 residues. CDR3 amino acids: CASRKGQGDTEAFF. CDR3 DNA: TGTGCCAGCAGAAAGGGACAGGGGGATACTGAAGCTTTCTTT. Based on the CDR3 plus reference TRBV7-9 and TRBJ1-1, the full variable domain is DTGVSQNPRHKITKRGQNVTFRCDPISEHNRLYWYRQTLGQGPEFLTYFQNEAQLEKSRLLSDRFSAERPKGSFSTLEIQRTEQGDSAMYLCASRKGQGDTEAFFGQGTRLTVV.

In its sample, this clone was seen once. The rearrangement uses TRBV28 and TRBJ1-1; 9 bases line up with TRBD1. The V segment lost 8 bases and the J segment 4 bases; nucleotides outside the gene matches: 2. The CDR3 totals 12 residues. Germline-derived CDR1 and CDR2 are MDHEN and SYDVKM. The CDR3: CASRQGGTEAFF. The CDR3 coding sequence is TGTGCCAGCCGACAGGGGGGCACTGAAGCTTTCTTT.

V and J are TRBV4-3 and TRBJ2-1; no firm D call. This CDR3 contains 16 residues. Looked up from germline, CDR1 is LGHNA and CDR2 is YSLEER. The V end was cut by 2 bases, the J end by 4 bases, with 15 bases between. The CDR3 spells CASSQYQDKPYNEQFF. The CDR3 DNA reads TGCGCCAGCAGCCAATATCAGGATAAGCCTTACAATGAGCAGTTCTTC.

Turning to this clone: The germline gene is not matched at one end of the junction; a read error may be the cause. The CDR3 sequence is CASSLGLSRDEQFF. The CDR3 coding sequence is TGTGCTAGCAGCCTGGGACTATCGAGGGATGAGCAGTTCTTC. This chain joins TRBV7-7 and TRBJ2-1; TRBD2 agrees at 7 bases. CDR3 length equals 14 residues. The germline gives CDR1 SSHAT, CDR2 FNYEAQ (reference sequence).

V is TRBV12-3 or TRBV12-4 and J is TRBJ1-2; D unclear. The CDR3 is 13 amino acids. Trimming took off 0 bases at V and 7 bases at J, with 9 bases between the two ends. The CDR3 loop reads CASSLAQVSGYTF. The CDR3 nucleotides read TGTGCCAGCAGTTTAGCGCAGGTCAGTGGCTACACCTTC.

This clone has a handful of counts. The chain uses TRBV3-1 (or the pseudogene TRBV3-2) and TRBJ1-2, with unresolved D. Germline loops: CDR1 LGHDT, CDR2 YNNKEL (reference sequence). The V gene lost 1 base and the J gene lost 8 bases, with 11 bases spanning the gap. The CDR3 consists of 13 residues. CDR3 DNA: TGTGCCAGCAGCCAAGTCAGGAGGGCGGGCTACACCTTC. Amino acid sequence: CASSQVRRAGYTF.

This chain joins TRBV6-6 and TRBJ1-1; D possibly corresponds to TRBD1 (5 bases). The germline V gene has CDR1 MNHNY and CDR2 SVGAGI (reference sequence). Trimming took off 4 bases at V and 1 base at J, with 13 bases between the two ends. CDR3 size: 15 residues. Written as DNA, the CDR3 is TGTGCCAGCAGTTTACCGGGGGGAGGGAACACTGAAGCTTTCTTT. Translation gives CASSLPGGGNTEAFF.

The chain joins TRBV6-2 or TRBV6-3 to TRBJ2-5; 8 bases line up with TRBD1. V gave up 2 bases and J gave up 10 bases; unmatched junction bases: 15. There are 16 residues in the CDR3. Germline-derived CDR1 and CDR2 are MNHEY and SVGEGT. The CDR3 coding sequence is TGTGCCAGCAGTTACCGAATCACAGGGGGTCACTTGGACCAGTACTTC. As protein: CASSYRITGGHLDQYF.

V is TRBV7-2 and J is TRBJ1-2, with 7 bases identical to TRBD1. Trimming cost V 5 bases and J 3 bases; bases outside gene matches: 6. Germline V gene data show CDR1 as SGHTA and CDR2 as FQGNSA. This CDR3 has 14 amino acids. The CDR3 DNA reads TGTGCCAGCAGCCAAGGGGGCTCCTACTATGGCTACACCTTC. It translates to CASSQGGSYYGYTF.

The V and J genes are TRBV5-6 and TRBJ1-3, with D perhaps TRBD1 (5 bases). Germline V gives CDR1 SGHDT, CDR2 YYEEEE. V was trimmed by 1 base and J by 2 bases, leaving 19 bases between them. The CDR3 extends over 18 amino acids. CDR3 sequence: CASSLRALGDRAGNTIYF. The CDR3 DNA reads as TGTGCCAGCAGCTTGAGGGCGTTAGGGGATAGGGCTGGAAACACCATATATTTT.

The chain is built from TRBV19 and TRBJ1-3; TRBD1 matches at 11 bases. CDR1 and CDR2 from the germline V gene are LNHDA and SQIVND (reference sequence). The V gene end was trimmed by 11 bases and the J gene end by 2 bases; junction bases not matched to a gene: 2. The CDR3 is 13 amino acids. The CDR3 region is CASGQGAGNTIYF. The CDR3 DNA reads as TGTGCCTCGGGACAGGGGGCTGGAAACACCATATATTTT.

This clone was picked up one time. J is TRBJ2-7 and V is TRBV7-8, with D perhaps TRBD1 (6 bases). Trimming took off 0 bases at V and 2 bases at J, with 11 bases between the two ends. Germline V gene sequence: CDR1 SGHVS, CDR2 FQNEAQ. The CDR3 is made up of 15 amino acids. CDR3 coding DNA: TGTGCCAGCAGCTTAGCGGAAACAGGGACCTACGAGCAGTACTTC. Translating gives CASSLAETGTYEQYF.

The rearrangement links TRBV11-2 to TRBJ2-7, with TRBD1 as a possible D gene (6 bases). The V end lost 5 bases, the J end lost 3 bases, and 14 bases lay between the germline ends. Germline V gene sequence: CDR1 SGHAT, CDR2 FQNNGV. The CDR3 has 14 residues. CDR3 region: CASSVGTNYYEQYF. The CDR3 bases are TGTGCCAGCAGCGTCGGGACAAACTACTACGAGCAGTACTTC.

The V gene is TRBV14, the J gene TRBJ1-3; 9 nucleotides agree with TRBD1. Germline loops: CDR1 SGHDN, CDR2 FVKESK. CDR3 length: 15 residues. Trimming at V came to 6 bases and at J to 4 bases, leaving 7 bases not matched to a gene. CDR3 amino acids: CASRPSGQGGNTIYF. CDR3 sequence (DNA): TGTGCCAGCAGACCTTCGGGACAGGGAGGAAACACCATATATTTT. The whole variable domain, filled in from reference TRBV14 and TRBJ1-3, reads EAGVTQFPSHSVIEKGQTVTLRCDPISGHDNLYWYRRVMGKEIKFLLHFVKESKQDESGMPNNRFLAERTGGTYSTLKVQPAELEDSGVYFCASRPSGQGGNTIYFGEGSWLTVV.

This rearrangement joins TRBV12-3 or TRBV12-4 to TRBJ1-1; no clear D. This CDR3 has 13 amino acids. Trimming took off 5 bases at V and 1 base at J, with 8 bases between the two ends. Here the CDR3 DNA reads TGTGCCAGCAGTCCCCTAGAGAACACTGAAGCTTTCTTT. Residues: CASSPLENTEAFF.

CDR3 in amino acids: CASSVDGGNTGELFF. The CDR3 DNA reads TGTGCCAGCAGCGTAGATGGAGGGAACACCGGGGAGCTGTTTTTT. This rearrangement joins TRBV9 to TRBJ2-2, with D tentatively TRBD2 (5 bases). Germline CDR1 reads SGDLS; CDR2 reads YYNGEE. Trimming took 0 bases from V and 1 from J, leaving 7 bases between them. The CDR3 extends over 15 amino acids.

V usage is TRBV4-1 and J usage is TRBJ2-2, with TRBD1 identical over 9 bases. In germline, CDR1 is MGHRA, CDR2 YSYEKL. The CDR3 is 16 residues long. V shed 2 bases, J shed 0 bases, and the junction held 1 base outside the gene matches. The CDR3 DNA is TGCGCCAGCAGCCAAAGGACAGGGGCGAACACCGGGGAGCTGTTTTTT. This translates into CASSQRTGANTGELFF.

The V gene is TRBV15, the J gene TRBJ2-7, with 11 positions matching TRBD1. V shed 1 base, J shed 7 bases, and the junction held 9 bases outside the gene matches. This CDR3 spans 16 amino acids. In germline, CDR1 is LNHNV, CDR2 YYDKDF (reference sequence). The CDR3 nucleotides are TGTGCCACCAGCAGAGGGCTCCGGGACAGGGGGATTGAGCAGTACTTC. Residues: CATSRGLRDRGIEQYF. The whole variable domain, filled in from reference TRBV15 and TRBJ2-7, reads DAMVIQNPRYQVTQFGKPVTLSCSQTLNHNVMYWYQQKSSQAPKLLFHYYDKDFNNEADTPDNFQSRRPNTSFCFLDIRSPGLGDTAMYLCATSRGLRDRGIEQYFGPGTRLTVT.

V usage is TRBV24-1 and J usage is TRBJ1-2; no clear D. CDR3 length: 13 amino acids. Germline CDR1 is KGHDR and CDR2 is SFDVKD. Between the trimmed V and J ends, which lost 2 bases and 4 bases, there was a span of 7 bases. The CDR3 region has the DNA TGTGCCACCAGTGATTCCAGTCCCTATGGCTACACCTTC. Protein sequence: CATSDSSPYGYTF.

The chain carries TRBV5-1 and TRBJ2-5; D gene ambiguous. Per the germline V gene, CDR1 is SGHRS and CDR2 is YFSETQ. Trimming cost V 0 bases and J 2 bases, with 14 bases left between them. This CDR3 spans 16 amino acids. The CDR3: CASSLEIPIVQETQYF. As DNA, the CDR3 is TGCGCCAGCAGCTTGGAGATCCCTATAGTTCAAGAGACCCAGTACTTC.

With respect to this clone: Additional DNA sequences in this sample encode the identical CDR3. The rearrangement uses TRBV3-1 (or the pseudogene TRBV3-2) and TRBJ2-1; TRBD2 is a possible D gene (6 bases). CDR1 and CDR2 (germline): LGHDT, YNNKEL (reference sequence). The CDR3 contains 14 residues. V dropped 0 bases and J dropped 10 bases, with 13 bases sitting between them. This chain's CDR3 is CASSQDRGMGEQFF. The CDR3 DNA sequence: TGTGCCAGCAGCCAAGACCGCGGGATGGGCGAGCAGTTCTTC.

J is TRBJ2-5 and V is TRBV2; 12 nucleotides line up with TRBD2. CDR3 length: 17 residues. The junction had 6 bases not matched to a gene; V was cut back by 0 bases and J by 4 bases. Germline loops: CDR1 SNHLY, CDR2 FYNNEI. The DNA for the CDR3 is TGTGCCAGCAGTGAAGCTACGCTAGCGGGGGGGGGAGAGACCCAGTACTTC. It is translated as CASSEATLAGGGETQYF. Variable domain in full (rest from reference TRBV2 and TRBJ2-5): EPEVTQTPSHQVTQMGQEVILRCVPISNHLYFYWYRQILGQKVEFLVSFYNNEISEKSEIFDDQFSVERPDGSNFTLKIRSTKLEDSAMYFCASSEATLAGGGETQYFGPGTRLLVL.

The rearrangement uses TRBV7-2 and TRBJ2-3; D perhaps matches TRBD2 (6 bases). The CDR3 is 14 residues long. Germline V gene lookup returns CDR1 SGHTA and CDR2 FQGNSA. Trimming removed 8 bases at V and 5 bases at J, with 17 bases between. The CDR3 coding sequence is TGTGCCAGCGGCAGGGCGGGATCAGGAGATACGCAGTATTTT. This encodes CASGRAGSGDTQYF.

V is TRBV5-1 and J is TRBJ2-5; 8 nucleotides line up with TRBD2. Germline CDR1 reads SGHRS; CDR2 reads YFSETQ. Unmatched junction bases numbered 11, after V lost 4 bases and J lost 3 bases. This CDR3 is built from 16 residues. The CDR3 coding sequence is TGCGCCAGCAGCCCGGGGGGACTAGGGCCCGAAGAGACCCAGTACTTC. Translation: CASSPGGLGPEETQYF.

The genes are TRBV7-8 and TRBJ2-2, with no clear D. Looked up from germline, CDR1 is SGHVS and CDR2 is FQNEAQ. This CDR3 has 13 residues. Trimming left V 5 bases short and J 6 bases short, with 10 bases between. The CDR3 protein is CASSPAPAGELFF. CDR3 nucleotides: TGTGCCAGCAGCCCAGCCCCGGCCGGGGAGCTGTTTTTT.

The CDR3 loop is CASRTGLRSNNYGYTF. CDR3 bases: TGCGCCAGCAGGACAGGGCTGCGCTCAAATAACTATGGCTACACCTTC. The chain couples TRBV5-1 to TRBJ1-2; TRBD1 aligns across 7 bases. Trimming took 5 bases from V and 1 from J; bases not matched to a gene: 11. The CDR3 runs to 16 residues. CDR1 is SGHRS and CDR2 is YFSETQ in the germline V gene.

Regarding this clone: At one of its ends the junction is not consistent with the germline gene, which may arise from a read error. V usage is TRBV28 and J usage is TRBJ1-4, with 7 bases aligning to TRBD1. CDR1 and CDR2 from the germline V gene are MDHEN and SYDVKM. This CDR3 comprises 14 residues. The CDR3 reads CAGSLTGTAEKLFF. In DNA, the CDR3 is TGTGCCGGCAGTCTCACCGGGACAGCAGAAAAACTGTTTTTT.

CDR3 nucleotides: TGTGCCAGCAGCCAAGACGGTCTACAGGGGTCGTCACCCCTCCACTTT. The encoded protein is CASSQDGLQGSSPLHF. J is TRBJ1-6 and V is TRBV4-2; TRBD1 matches 7 bases. The germline CDR1 and CDR2 sequences are LGHNA and YNFKEQ. The CDR3 runs 16 residues. Losses at the gene ends were 0 bases for V and 10 bases for J; bases not matched to a gene: 9.

Comments on this clone: This same CDR3 is encoded by further DNA sequences in the sample. The rearrangement joins TRBV2 to TRBJ1-5; D possibly corresponds to TRBD1 (6 bases). With 7 bases removed from V and 1 base from J, the gap between germline ends came to 11 bases. This CDR3 has 14 residues. Germline loops: CDR1 SNHLY, CDR2 FYNNEI. The CDR3, as DNA: TGTGCCAGCAAAAGGGGGGGAAGCAATCAGCCCCAGCATTTT. This encodes CASKRGGSNQPQHF.